The clone carrying this TCR beta chain appeared once. Antigen unknown. These data are taken from a study of T cell repertoires in cytomegalovirus infection. Study information: CMV epitopes, recently identified HLA-C-restricted and well-studied HLA-B-restricted, were used. Indications came from public TCR beta signatures; they pointed to CMV infection and to a matching HLA type. Study findings and constraints: HLA-C-restricted CMV-specific TCR beta clonotypes were dominant in the ex vivo response. Cumulative public TCR beta family frequency identified carriers of CMV plus the relevant HLA.

Germline assignment: CDR1 LNHDA and CDR2 SQIVND (reference sequence). CDR3 length equals 17 residues. V lost 1 base to trimming and J lost 3 bases, with 18 bases between them. TCRdb passed the reads through MiXCR, listing each CDR3 protein once. The sample has over 45,000 distinct CDR3 sequences; approximately 19% are singletons. This clonotype originated in a human donor in good health (CMV status not recorded). Some clones in this sample may be carry-over from other donors' samples. J is TRBJ1-2 and V is TRBV19, with TRBD1 as a possible D gene (6 bases). The sequenced sample was CD8+ T cells from cultured PBMCs, obtained from culture after CMV antigen stimulation. The CDR3 nucleotides are TGTGCCAGTAGTATAGTCCGGACAGCCTACCCCTACTATGGCTACACCTTC. Protein product: CASSIVRTAYPYYGYTF.